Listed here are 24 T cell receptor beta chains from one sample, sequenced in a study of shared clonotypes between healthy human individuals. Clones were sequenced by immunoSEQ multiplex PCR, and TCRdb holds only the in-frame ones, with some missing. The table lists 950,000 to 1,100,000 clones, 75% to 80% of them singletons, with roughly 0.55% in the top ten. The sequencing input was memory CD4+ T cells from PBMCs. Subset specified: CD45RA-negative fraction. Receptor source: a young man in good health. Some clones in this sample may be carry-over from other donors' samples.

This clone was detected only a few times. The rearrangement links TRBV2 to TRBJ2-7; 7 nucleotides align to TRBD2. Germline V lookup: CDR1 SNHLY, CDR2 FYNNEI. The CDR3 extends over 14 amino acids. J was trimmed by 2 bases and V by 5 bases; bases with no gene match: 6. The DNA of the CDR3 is TGTGCCAGCAGTCGACTAGCCGTCGCCTACGAGCAGTACTTC. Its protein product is CASSRLAVAYEQYF.

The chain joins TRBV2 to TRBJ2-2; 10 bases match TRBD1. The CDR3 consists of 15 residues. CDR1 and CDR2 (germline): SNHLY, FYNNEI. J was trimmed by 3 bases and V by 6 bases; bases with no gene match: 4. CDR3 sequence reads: CASRGQGTYTGELFF. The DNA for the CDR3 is TGTGCCAGCAGGGGACAGGGGACATACACCGGGGAGCTGTTTTTT.

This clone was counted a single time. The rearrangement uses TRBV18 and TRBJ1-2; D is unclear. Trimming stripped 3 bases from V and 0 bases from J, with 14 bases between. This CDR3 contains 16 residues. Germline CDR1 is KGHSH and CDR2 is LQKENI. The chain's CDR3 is CASSPYTASSNYGYTF. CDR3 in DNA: TGTGCCAGCTCACCCTATACAGCCTCCTCTAACTATGGCTACACCTTC.

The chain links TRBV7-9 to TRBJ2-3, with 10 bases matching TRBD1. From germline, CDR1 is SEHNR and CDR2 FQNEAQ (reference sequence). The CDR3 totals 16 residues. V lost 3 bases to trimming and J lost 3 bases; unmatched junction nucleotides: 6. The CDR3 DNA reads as TGTGCCAGCAGCTTGAGACAGGGGGCAAGAACAGATACGCAGTATTTT. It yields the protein CASSLRQGARTDTQYF.

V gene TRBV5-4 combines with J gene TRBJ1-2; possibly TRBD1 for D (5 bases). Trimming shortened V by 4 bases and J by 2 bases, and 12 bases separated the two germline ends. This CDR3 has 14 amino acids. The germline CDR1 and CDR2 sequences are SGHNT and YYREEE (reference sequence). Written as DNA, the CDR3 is TGTGCCAGCAGCAGAGCCCCAGGGAACTATGGCTACACCTTC. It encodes CASSRAPGNYGYTF. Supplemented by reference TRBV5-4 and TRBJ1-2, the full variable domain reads ETGVTQSPTHLIKTRGQQVTLRCSSQSGHNTVSWYQQALGQGPQFIFQYYREEENGRGNFPPRFSGLQFPNYSSELNVNALELDDSALYLCASSRAPGNYGYTFGSGTRLTVV.

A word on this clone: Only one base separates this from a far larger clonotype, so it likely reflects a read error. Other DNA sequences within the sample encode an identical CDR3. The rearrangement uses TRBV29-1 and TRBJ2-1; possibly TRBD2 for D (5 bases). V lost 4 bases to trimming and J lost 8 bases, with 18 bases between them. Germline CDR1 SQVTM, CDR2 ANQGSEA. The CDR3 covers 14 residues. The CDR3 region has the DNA TGCAGCGTTGCTGGGCGAGAGGGCCGAGATGAGCAGTTCTTC. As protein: CSVAGREGRDEQFF.

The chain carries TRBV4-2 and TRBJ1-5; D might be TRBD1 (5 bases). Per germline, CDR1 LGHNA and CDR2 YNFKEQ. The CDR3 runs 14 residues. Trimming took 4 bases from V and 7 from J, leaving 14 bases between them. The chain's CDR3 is CASSPSRGNQPQHF. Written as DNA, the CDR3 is TGTGCCAGCAGCCCCTCAAGGGGAAACCAGCCCCAGCATTTT.

CDR3 DNA sequence: TGTGCCAGCAGGCTCAACCGGGTTGGCAATCAGCCCCAGCATTTT. Protein sequence: CASRLNRVGNQPQHF. The gene calls are TRBV6-5 and TRBJ1-5; D not resolved. The germline V gene has CDR1 MNHEY and CDR2 SVGAGI. Trimming left V 6 bases short and J 2 bases short, with 14 bases between. The CDR3 extends over 15 amino acids.

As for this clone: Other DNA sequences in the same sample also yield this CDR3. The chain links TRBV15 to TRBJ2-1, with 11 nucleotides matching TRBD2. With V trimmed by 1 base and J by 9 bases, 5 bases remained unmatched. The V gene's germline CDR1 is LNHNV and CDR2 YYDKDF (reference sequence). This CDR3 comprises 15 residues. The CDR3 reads CATSRGLAGGGEQFF. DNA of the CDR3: TGTGCCACCAGCAGAGGGCTAGCGGGAGGAGGTGAGCAGTTCTTC.

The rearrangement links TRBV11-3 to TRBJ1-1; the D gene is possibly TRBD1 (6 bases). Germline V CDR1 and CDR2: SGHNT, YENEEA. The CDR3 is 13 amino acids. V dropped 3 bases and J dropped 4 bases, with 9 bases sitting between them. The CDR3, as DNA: TGTGCCAGCAGCTTTGTAGGGGGCACTGAAGCTTTCTTT. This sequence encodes CASSFVGGTEAFF. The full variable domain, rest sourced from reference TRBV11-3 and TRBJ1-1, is EAGVVQSPRYKIIEKKQPVAFWCNPISGHNTLYWYLQNLGQGPELLIRYENEEAVDDSQLPKDRFSAERLKGVDSTLKIQPAELGDSAVYLCASSFVGGTEAFFGQGTRLTVV.

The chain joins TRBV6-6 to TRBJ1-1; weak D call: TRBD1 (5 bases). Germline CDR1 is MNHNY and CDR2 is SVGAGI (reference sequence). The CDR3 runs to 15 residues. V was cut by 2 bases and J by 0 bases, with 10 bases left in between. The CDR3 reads CASSYDGRVNTEAFF. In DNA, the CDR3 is TGTGCCAGCAGTTACGATGGCAGGGTGAACACTGAAGCTTTCTTT.

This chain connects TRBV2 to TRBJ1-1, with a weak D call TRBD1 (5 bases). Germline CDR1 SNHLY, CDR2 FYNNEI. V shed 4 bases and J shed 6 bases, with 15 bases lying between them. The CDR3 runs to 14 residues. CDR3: CASSVQGRMAEAFF. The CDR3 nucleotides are TGTGCCAGCAGTGTTCAGGGTAGAATGGCTGAAGCTTTCTTT.

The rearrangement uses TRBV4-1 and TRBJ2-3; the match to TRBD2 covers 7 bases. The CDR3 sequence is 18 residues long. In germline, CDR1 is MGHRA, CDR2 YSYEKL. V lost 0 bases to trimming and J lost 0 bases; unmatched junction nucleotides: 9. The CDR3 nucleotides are TGCGCCAGCAGCCAAGATTCCGGGGCTAGCGGTAGCACAGATACGCAGTATTTT. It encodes CASSQDSGASGSTDTQYF.

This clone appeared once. The CDR3 region is CASSLDRYGEQFF. DNA of the CDR3: TGTGCCAGCAGTTTAGACAGGTATGGTGAGCAGTTCTTC. This sequence joins TRBV6-6 and TRBJ2-1; D perhaps matches TRBD1 (6 bases). This CDR3 is built from 13 residues. Germline CDR1 and CDR2: MNHNY and SVGAGI (reference sequence). Trimming removed 4 bases from V and 9 bases from J, with 13 bases in between.

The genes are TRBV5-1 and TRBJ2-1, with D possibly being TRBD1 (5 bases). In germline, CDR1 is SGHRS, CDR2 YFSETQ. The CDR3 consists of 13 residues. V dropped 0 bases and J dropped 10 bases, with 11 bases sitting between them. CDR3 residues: CASSLEVGQEQFF. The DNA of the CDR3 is TGCGCCAGCAGCTTGGAGGTGGGGCAAGAGCAGTTCTTC.

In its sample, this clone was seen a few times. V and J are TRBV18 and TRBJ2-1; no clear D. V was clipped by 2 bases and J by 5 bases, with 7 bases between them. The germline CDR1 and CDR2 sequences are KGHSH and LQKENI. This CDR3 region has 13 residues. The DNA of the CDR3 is TGTGCCAGCTCACCAGTAAGGGACAATGAGCAGTTCTTC. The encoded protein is CASSPVRDNEQFF. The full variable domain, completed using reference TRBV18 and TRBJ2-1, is NAGVMQNPRHLVRRRGQEARLRCSPMKGHSHVYWYRQLPEEGLKFMVYLQKENIIDESGMPKERFSAEFPKEGPSILRIQQVVRGDSAAYFCASSPVRDNEQFFGPGTRLTVL.

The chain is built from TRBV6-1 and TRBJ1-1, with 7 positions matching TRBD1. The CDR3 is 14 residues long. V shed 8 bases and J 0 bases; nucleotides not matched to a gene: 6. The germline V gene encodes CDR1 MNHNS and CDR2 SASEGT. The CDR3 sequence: CASQQGNLNTEAFF. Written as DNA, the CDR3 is TGTGCCAGCCAACAGGGGAACTTGAACACTGAAGCTTTCTTT.

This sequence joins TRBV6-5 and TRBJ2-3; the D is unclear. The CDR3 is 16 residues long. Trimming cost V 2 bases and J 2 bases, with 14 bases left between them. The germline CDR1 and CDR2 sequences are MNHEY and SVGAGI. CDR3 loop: CASSYDAQRATDTQYF. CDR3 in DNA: TGTGCCAGCAGTTACGACGCGCAGCGAGCCACAGATACGCAGTATTTT.

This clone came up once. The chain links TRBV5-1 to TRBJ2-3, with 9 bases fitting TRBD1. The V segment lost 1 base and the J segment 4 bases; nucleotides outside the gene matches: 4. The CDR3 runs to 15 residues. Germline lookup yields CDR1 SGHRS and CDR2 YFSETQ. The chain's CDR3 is CASSLRTGVADTQYF. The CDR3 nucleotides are TGCGCCAGCAGCTTGCGGACAGGGGTGGCAGATACGCAGTATTTT.

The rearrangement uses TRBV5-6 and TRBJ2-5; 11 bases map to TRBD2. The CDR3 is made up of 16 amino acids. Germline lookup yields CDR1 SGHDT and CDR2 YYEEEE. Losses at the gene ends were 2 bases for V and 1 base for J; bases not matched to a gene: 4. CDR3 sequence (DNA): TGTGCCAGCAGCTTCACTAGCGGGAGTGGCCAAGAGACCCAGTACTTC. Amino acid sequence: CASSFTSGSGQETQYF.

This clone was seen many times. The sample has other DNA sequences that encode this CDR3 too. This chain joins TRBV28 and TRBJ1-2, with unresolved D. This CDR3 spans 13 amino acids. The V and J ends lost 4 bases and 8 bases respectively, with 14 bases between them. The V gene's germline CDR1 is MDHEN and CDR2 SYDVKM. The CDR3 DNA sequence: TGTGCCAGCAGTTCCCTGTCTGGCAGGGGCTACACCTTC. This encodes CASSSLSGRGYTF.

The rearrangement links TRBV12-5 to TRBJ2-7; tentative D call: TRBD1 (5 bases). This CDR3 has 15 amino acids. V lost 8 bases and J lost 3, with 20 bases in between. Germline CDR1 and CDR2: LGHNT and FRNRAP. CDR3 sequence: CASSPLRGLDYEQYF. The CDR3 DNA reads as TGTGCTAGTTCCCCCCTAAGGGGTCTGGACTACGAGCAGTACTTC.

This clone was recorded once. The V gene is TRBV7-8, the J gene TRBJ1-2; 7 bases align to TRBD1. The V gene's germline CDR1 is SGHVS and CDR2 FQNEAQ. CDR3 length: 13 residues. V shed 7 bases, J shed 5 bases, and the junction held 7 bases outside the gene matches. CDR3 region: CASTPTGRYGYTF. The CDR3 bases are TGTGCCAGCACCCCGACAGGGCGTTATGGCTACACCTTC.

The CDR3 DNA reads TGTGCCAGCAGCGTTCTAGCGGGAAAAGAGACCCAGTACTTC. Protein sequence: CASSVLAGKETQYF. The chain joins TRBV11-2 to TRBJ2-5; 9 bases line up with TRBD2. V lost 5 bases to trimming and J lost 3 bases; unmatched junction nucleotides: 4. Germline-derived CDR1 and CDR2 are SGHAT and FQNNGV. The CDR3 covers 14 residues.